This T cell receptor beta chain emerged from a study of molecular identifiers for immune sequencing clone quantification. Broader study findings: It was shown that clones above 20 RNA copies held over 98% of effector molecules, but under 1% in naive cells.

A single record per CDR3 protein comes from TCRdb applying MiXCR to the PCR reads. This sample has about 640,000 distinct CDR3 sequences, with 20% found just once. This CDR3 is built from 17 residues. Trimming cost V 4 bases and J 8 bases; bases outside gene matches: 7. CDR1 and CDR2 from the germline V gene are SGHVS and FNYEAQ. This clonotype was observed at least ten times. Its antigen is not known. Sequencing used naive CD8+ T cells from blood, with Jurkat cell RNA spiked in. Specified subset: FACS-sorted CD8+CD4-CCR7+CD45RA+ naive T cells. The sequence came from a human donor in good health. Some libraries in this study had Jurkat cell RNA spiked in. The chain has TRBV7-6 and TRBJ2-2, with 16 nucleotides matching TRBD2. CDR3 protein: CASSSTGTSGRAGELFF. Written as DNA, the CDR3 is TGTGCCAGCAGCTCAACCGGGACTAGCGGGAGGGCTGGGGAGCTGTTTTTT.